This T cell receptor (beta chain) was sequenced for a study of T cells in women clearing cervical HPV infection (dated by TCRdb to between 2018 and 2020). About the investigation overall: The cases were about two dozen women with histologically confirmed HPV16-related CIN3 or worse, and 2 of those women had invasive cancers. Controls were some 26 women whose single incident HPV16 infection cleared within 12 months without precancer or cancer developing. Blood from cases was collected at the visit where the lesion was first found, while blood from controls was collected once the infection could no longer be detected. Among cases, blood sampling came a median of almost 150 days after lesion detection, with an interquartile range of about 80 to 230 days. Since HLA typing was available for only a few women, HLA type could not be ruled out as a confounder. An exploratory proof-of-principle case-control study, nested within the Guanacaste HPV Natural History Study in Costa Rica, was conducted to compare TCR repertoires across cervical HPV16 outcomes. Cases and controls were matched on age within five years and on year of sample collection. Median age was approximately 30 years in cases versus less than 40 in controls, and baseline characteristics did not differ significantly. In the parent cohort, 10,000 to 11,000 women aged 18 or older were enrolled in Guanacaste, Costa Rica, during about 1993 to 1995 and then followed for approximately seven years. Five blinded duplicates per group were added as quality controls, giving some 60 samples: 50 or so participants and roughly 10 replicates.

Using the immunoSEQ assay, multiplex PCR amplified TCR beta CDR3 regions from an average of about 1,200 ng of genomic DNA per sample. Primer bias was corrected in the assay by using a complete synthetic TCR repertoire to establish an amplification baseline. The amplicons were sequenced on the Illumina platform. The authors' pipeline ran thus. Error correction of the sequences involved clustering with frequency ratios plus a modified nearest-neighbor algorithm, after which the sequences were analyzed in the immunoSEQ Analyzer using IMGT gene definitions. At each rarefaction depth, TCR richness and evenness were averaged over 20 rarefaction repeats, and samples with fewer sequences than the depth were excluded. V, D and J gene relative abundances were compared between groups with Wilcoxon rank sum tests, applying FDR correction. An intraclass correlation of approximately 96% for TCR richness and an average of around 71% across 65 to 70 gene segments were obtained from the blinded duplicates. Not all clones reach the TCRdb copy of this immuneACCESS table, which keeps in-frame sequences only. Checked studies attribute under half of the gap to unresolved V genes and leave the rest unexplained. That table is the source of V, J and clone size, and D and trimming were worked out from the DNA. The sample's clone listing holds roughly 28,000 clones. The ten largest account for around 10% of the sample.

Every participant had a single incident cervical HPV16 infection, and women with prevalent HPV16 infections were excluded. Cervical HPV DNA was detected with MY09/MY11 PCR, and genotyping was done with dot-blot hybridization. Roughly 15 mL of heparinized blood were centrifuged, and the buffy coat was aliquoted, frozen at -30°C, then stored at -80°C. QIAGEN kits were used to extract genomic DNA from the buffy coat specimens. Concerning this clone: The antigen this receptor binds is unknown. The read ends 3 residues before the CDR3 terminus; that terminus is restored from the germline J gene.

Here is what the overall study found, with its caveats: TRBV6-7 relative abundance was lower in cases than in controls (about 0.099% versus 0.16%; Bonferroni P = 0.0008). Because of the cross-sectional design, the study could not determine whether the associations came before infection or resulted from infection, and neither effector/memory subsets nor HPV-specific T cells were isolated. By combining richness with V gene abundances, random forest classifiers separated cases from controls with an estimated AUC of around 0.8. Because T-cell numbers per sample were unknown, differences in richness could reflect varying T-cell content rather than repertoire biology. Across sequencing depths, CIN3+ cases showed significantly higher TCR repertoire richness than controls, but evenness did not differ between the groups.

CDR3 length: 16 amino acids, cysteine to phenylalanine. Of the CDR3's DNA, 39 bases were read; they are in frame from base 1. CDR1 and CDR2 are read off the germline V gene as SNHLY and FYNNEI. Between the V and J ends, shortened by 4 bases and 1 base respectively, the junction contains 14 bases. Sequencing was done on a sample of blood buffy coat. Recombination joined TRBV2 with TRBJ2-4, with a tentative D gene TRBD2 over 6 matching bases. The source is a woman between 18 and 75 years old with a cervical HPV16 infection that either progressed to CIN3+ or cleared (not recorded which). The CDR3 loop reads CASSVRGSGAKNIQYF. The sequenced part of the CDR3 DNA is TGTGCCAGCAGTGTACGAGGAAGCGGGGCCAAAAACATT.